This T cell receptor (beta chain) was sequenced during a study of blood T cell repertoires in COVID-19. Study-wide background: Italy, Spain and the United States were the sources of the convalescent and acute COVID-19 samples. Nucleic acid was either cDNA or gDNA, and it came from T cells, B-cell-depleted T cells, or PBMCs.

The authors' processing: Reference gene primer amplification in the assay estimated nucleated cell counts. Generated by immunoSEQ multiplex PCR, the TCRdb table keeps only in-frame clones and is missing some. V and J calls and clone size are copied from that table; D and trimming were computed from the DNA. The sample has 150,000 to 200,000 clones; 87% are singletons. The CDR3 contains 15 residues. Germline V gene lookup returns CDR1 MNHEY and CDR2 SVGAGI. V lost 7 bases, J lost 3 bases, and 15 bases lay in between. Sequencing was done on a sample of peripheral blood. The chain carries TRBV6-5 and TRBJ2-2, with a tentative D call TRBD1 (6 bases). The origin of this receptor is a man aged 18 to 29 with active or convalescent COVID-19. The CDR3 reads CASTPWTDYTGELFF. CDR3 DNA: TGTGCCAGCACCCCCTGGACAGATTACACCGGGGAGCTGTTTTTT.